This T cell receptor beta chain was identified during a study of blood T cell repertoires in COVID-19. Germline CDR1 is SGHDT and CDR2 is YYEEEE. CDR3 length: 11 amino acids. Trimming took off 6 bases at V and 7 bases at J, with 10 bases between the two ends. The table came from immunoSEQ multiplex PCR; TCRdb's copy has only in-frame clones and leaves some out. The data show approximately 120,000 clones, approximately 90% seen once. The source material was peripheral blood. The TCR was taken from a human donor in a cohort sampled during active COVID-19. The rearrangement links TRBV5-6 to TRBJ2-5; D gene unclear. This CDR3 reads CASNSLGTQYF. The CDR3 coding sequence is TGTGCCAGCAACAGTCTGGGGACCCAGTACTTC.